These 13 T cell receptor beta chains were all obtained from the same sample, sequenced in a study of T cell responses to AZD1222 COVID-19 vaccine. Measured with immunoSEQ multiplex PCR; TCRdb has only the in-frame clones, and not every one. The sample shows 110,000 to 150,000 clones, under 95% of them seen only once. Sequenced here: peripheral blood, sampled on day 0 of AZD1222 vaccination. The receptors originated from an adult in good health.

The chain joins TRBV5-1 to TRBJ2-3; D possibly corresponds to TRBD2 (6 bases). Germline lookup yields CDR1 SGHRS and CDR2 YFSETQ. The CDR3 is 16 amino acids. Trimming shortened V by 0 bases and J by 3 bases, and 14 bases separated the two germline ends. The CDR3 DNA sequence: TGCGCCAGCAGCTTGGACGCTACCGGGGGTACAGATACGCAGTATTTT. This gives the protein CASSLDATGGTDTQYF.

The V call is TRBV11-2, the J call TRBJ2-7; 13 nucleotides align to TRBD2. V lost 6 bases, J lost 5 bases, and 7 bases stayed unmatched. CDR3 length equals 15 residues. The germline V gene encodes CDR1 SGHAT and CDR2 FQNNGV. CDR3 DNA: TGTGCCAGCAGGAGACTAGCGGGGGGCCCCCACGAGCAGTACTTC. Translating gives CASRRLAGGPHEQYF.

CDR3 region: CASSQDGWDGLDGNTIYF. The CDR3 DNA reads TGTGCCAGCAGCCAAGATGGGTGGGACGGCCTAGACGGAAACACCATATATTTT. The V and J genes are TRBV14 and TRBJ1-3, with a possible D match to TRBD1 (5 bases). V dropped 0 bases and J dropped 4 bases, with 19 bases sitting between them. Germline CDR1 reads SGHDN; CDR2 reads FVKESK. The CDR3 is 18 amino acids.

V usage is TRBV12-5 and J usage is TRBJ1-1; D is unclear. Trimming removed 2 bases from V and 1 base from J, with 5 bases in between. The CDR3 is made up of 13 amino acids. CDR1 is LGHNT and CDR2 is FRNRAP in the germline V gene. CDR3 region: CASGLPGNTEAFF. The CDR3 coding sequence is TGTGCTAGTGGTTTGCCGGGGAACACTGAAGCTTTCTTT.

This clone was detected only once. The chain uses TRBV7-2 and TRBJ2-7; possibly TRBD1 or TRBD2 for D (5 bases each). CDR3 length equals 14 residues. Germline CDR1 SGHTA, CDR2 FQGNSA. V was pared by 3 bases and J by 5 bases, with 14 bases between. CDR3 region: CASSFLATGHEQYF. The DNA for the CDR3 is TGTGCCAGCAGCTTTCTAGCTACAGGCCACGAGCAGTACTTC.

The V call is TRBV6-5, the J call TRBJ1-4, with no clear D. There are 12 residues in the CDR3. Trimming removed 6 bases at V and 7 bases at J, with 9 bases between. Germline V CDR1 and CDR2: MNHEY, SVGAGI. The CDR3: CASRGWGEKLFF. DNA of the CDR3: TGTGCCAGCAGGGGCTGGGGTGAAAAACTGTTTTTT.

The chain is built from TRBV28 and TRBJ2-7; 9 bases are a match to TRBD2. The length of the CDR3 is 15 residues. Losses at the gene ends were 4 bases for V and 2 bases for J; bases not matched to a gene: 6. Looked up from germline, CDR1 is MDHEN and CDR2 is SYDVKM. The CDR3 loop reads CASSSLAGNPYEQYF. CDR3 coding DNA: TGTGCCAGCAGTTCCCTAGCGGGGAACCCCTACGAGCAGTACTTC.

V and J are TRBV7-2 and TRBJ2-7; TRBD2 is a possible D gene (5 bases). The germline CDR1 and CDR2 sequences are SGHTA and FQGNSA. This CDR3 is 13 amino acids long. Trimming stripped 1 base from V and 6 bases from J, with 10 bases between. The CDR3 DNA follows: TGTGCCAGCAGCTTAGGGGAGTACGGCGAGCAGTACTTC. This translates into CASSLGEYGEQYF.

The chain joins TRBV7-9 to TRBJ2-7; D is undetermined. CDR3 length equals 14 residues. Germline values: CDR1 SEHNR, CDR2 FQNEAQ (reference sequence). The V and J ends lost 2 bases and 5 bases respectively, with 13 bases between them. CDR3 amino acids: CASSLKDNPDEQYF. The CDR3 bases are TGTGCCAGCAGCTTAAAGGATAACCCGGACGAGCAGTACTTC.

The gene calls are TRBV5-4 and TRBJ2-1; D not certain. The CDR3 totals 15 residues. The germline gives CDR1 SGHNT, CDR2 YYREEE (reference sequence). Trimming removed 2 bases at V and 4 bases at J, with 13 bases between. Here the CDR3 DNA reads TGTGCCAGCAGCTTCGTGTATCAGCTTTACAATGAGCAGTTCTTC. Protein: CASSFVYQLYNEQFF.

DNA of the CDR3: TGCGCCAGCAGCCAAGGACGAGACACTAGGGCGACGCAGTATTTT. Translating gives CASSQGRDTRATQYF. The V call is TRBV4-3, the J call TRBJ2-3; the D gene is possibly TRBD2 (5 bases). With 1 base removed from V and 9 bases from J, the gap between germline ends came to 17 bases. The CDR3 contains 15 residues. The germline CDR1 and CDR2 sequences are LGHNA and YSLEER.

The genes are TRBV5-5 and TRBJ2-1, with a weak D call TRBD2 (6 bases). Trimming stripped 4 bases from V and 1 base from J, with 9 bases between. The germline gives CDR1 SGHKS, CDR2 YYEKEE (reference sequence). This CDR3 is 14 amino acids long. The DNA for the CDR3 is TGTGCCAGCAGCAGTAGCGGATCCTACAATGAGCAGTTCTTC. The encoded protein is CASSSSGSYNEQFF.

CDR3 sequence reads: CASRPQGAVGYTF. In DNA form, the CDR3 reads TGTGCCAGCAGACCACAGGGGGCCGTTGGCTACACCTTC. V and J are TRBV7-9 and TRBJ1-2; 9 bases are a match to TRBD1. This CDR3 spans 13 amino acids. V lost 6 bases to trimming and J lost 7 bases; unmatched junction nucleotides: 6. Germline loops: CDR1 SEHNR, CDR2 FQNEAQ (reference sequence).